Listed below are T cell receptor beta chains from one sample, sequenced in a study of cytomegalovirus exposure and HLA in healthy donors. The data were produced by immunoSEQ multiplex PCR, yet TCRdb's version contains in-frame clones alone and is incomplete. The sample lists around 140,000 clones; 60% to 85% were seen once. The specimen was PBMCs. All receptors derive from a man aged 30-40 years in good health and CMV-seronegative. CDR3s include the opening cysteine and the closing phenylalanine or tryptophan. A D gene is named only where the DNA matches it firmly. Size is stated for part of the rows, as once, few or many counts, or as a class when the clone is expanded.

j_call v_call cdr3_length d_call clone_size cdr3_aa cdr3_nt
TRBJ2-5 TRBV7-9 15 TRBD1 few CASRNSGTGVETQYF TGTGCCAGCAGGAATTCCGGGACAGGGGTAGAGACCCAGTACTTC
TRBJ2-1 TRBV27 16 . . CASSPSTGNLYNEQFF TGTGCCAGCAGTCCCTCCACAGGGAACCTATACAATGAGCAGTTCTTC
TRBJ2-1 TRBV5-1 12 TRBD2 . CASSLEAGGLLF TGCGCCAGCAGCTTGGAGGCGGGGGGCCTGCTCTTC
TRBJ1-2 TRBV28 16 . . CASSLSGALANYGYTF TGTGCCAGCAGTTTATCTGGGGCGTTAGCTAACTATGGCTACACCTTC
TRBJ2-3 TRBV5-1 13 TRBD2 once CASSLVGGDTQYF TGCGCCAGCAGCTTAGTGGGAGGGGATACGCAGTATTTT
TRBJ2-7 TRBV5-1 14 TRBD2 . CASSLGLAGREQYF TGCGCCAGCAGCTTGGGGCTAGCGGGACGGGAGCAGTACTTC
TRBJ2-2 TRBV2 13 TRBD1 . CASSAQGGGELFF TGTGCCAGCAGTGCACAGGGGGGCGGGGAGCTGTTTTTT
TRBJ2-1 TRBV7-9 15 TRBD2 once CASSLTSGVYNEQFF TGTGCCAGCAGCTTGACTAGCGGGGTCTACAATGAGCAGTTCTTC
TRBJ2-7 TRBV5-1 13 . . CASSGLVAAEQYF TGCGCCAGCAGCGGACTGGTAGCAGCGGAGCAGTACTTC
TRBJ1-5 TRBV19 12 . . CASSIRGQPQHF TGTGCCAGTAGTATAAGGGGCCAGCCCCAGCATTTT
TRBJ2-7 TRBV7-8 15 TRBD1 . CASSSGTGLTYEQYF TGTGCCAGCAGCTCCGGGACAGGGCTAACCTACGAGCAGTACTTC
TRBJ1-5 TRBV28 15 . . CASSSPGTLNQPQHF TGTGCCAGCAGTTCCCCAGGGACACTTAATCAGCCCCAGCATTTT
TRBJ2-2 TRBV5-1 17 . . CASSPGFKGFVPGELFF TGCGCCAGCAGCCCCGGCTTCAAGGGGTTTGTGCCCGGGGAGCTGTTTTTT
TRBJ1-1 TRBV11-2 15 . few CASSLMLQANTEAFF TGTGCCAGCAGCTTAATGCTACAGGCTAACACTGAAGCTTTCTTT
TRBJ2-7 TRBV28 15 TRBD1 . CASSWGTEPYEEQYF TGTGCCAGCAGCTGGGGGACAGAGCCCTACGAAGAGCAGTACTTC
TRBJ2-7 TRBV7-9 11 . . CASSRGDEQYF TGTGCCAGCAGCAGGGGCGACGAGCAGTACTTC
TRBJ2-1 TRBV29-1 14 . . CSVGTTGLRNEQFF TGCAGCGTTGGGACGACAGGACTGAGGAATGAGCAGTTCTTC
TRBJ1-1 TRBV28 12 TRBD1 . CASSQGAVEAFF TGTGCCAGCAGCCAGGGGGCGGTTGAAGCTTTCTTT
TRBJ2-5 TRBV27 16 TRBD1 . CASATSGQGARETQYF TGTGCCAGCGCGACTAGCGGACAGGGGGCCCGAGAGACCCAGTACTTC
TRBJ1-1 TRBV28 13 . . CASISRASTEAFF TGTGCCAGCATTAGCAGGGCGAGCACTGAAGCTTTCTTT
TRBJ2-5 TRBV2 12 TRBD1 . CASTDRKETQYF TGTGCCAGCACGGACAGGAAAGAGACCCAGTACTTC
TRBJ2-5 TRBV2 14 TRBD1 . CATGQGAVVETQYF TGTGCCACGGGACAGGGGGCGGTTGTGGAGACCCAGTACTTC
TRBJ2-7 TRBV18 15 . . CASSPSSTVRYEQYF TGTGCCAGCTCACCATCGTCGACAGTCCGCTACGAGCAGTACTTC
TRBJ2-2 TRBV7-8 13 . once CASSLLQYGELFF TGTGCCAGCAGCTTATTACAGTACGGGGAGCTGTTTTTT
TRBJ2-7 TRBV5-1 14 TRBD2 . CASSLVAGAYEQYF TGCGCCAGCAGCTTGGTTGCGGGAGCCTACGAGCAGTACTTC